The T cell receptor (beta chain) under discussion was sequenced for a study of control samples from healthy donors and cancer patients. The CDR3 is 13 residues long. V was cut by 6 bases and J by 6 bases, with 14 bases left in between. The germline V gene encodes CDR1 MRHNA and CDR2 SNTAGT. This clone appeared a few times. Assay used: immunoSEQ multiplex PCR; TCRdb lists only in-frame clones, some missing. The repertoire consists of fewer than 40,000 clones, with roughly 92% occurring once and the leading ten covering under 2%. The receptor comes from a man aged 40-55 years with colorectal cancer. The V call is TRBV6-4, the J call TRBJ1-1, with D perhaps TRBD1 (5 bases). The specimen sequenced was PBMCs. The CDR3: CASRTTGGAEAFF. Written as DNA, the CDR3 is TGTGCCAGCAGAACAACAGGAGGGGCTGAAGCTTTCTTT.